Following are 18 T cell receptor beta chains from one sample sequenced in a study of graft-versus-host responses after intestinal transplantation. Their specific antigens are unknown. Profiled with immunoSEQ multiplex PCR; TCRdb holds only in-frame clones, not every one. In the table there are some 90,000 clones, just under 95% of which are singletons. The sample in question was unstimulated CD8+ T cells sorted from spleen or lymph node cells, obtained before transplant. These receptors originate from a human donor who was the organ donor for an intestinal transplant.

V and J are TRBV7-2 and TRBJ2-1; 9 bases agree with TRBD1. The CDR3 has 15 residues. Germline loops: CDR1 SGHTA, CDR2 FQGNSA. The trim removed 3 bases at V and 6 bases at J, leaving 6 bases unmatched. CDR3 in DNA: TGTGCCAGCAGCTTTTTCGGACAGGGGCTCAATGAGCAGTTCTTC. It specifies CASSFFGQGLNEQFF. Full variable domain (outside the CDR3, taken from reference TRBV7-2 and TRBJ2-1): GAGVSQSPSNKVTEKGKDVELRCDPISGHTALYWYRQSLGQGLEFLIYFQGNSAPDKSGLPSDRFSAERTGGSVSTLTIQRTQQEDSAVYLCASSFFGQGLNEQFFGPGTRLTVL.

V and J are TRBV7-2 and TRBJ1-2; a weak D match, TRBD1 (6 bases). V was shortened by 3 bases and J by 6 bases, with 11 bases between the two germline ends. The CDR3 totals 13 residues. The germline CDR1 and CDR2 sequences are SGHTA and FQGNSA. CDR3 sequence reads: CASSFLTGNGYTF. CDR3 DNA: TGTGCCAGCAGCTTCCTCACAGGGAATGGCTACACCTTC.

The V call is TRBV6-1, the J call TRBJ2-7, with D maybe TRBD2 (6 bases). The CDR3 covers 14 residues. The germline V gene encodes CDR1 MNHNS and CDR2 SASEGT. Trimming removed 2 bases from V and 1 base from J, with 9 bases in between. The CDR3 loop reads CASSEFSGSYEQYF. CDR3 bases: TGTGCCAGCAGTGAATTTAGCGGATCCTACGAGCAGTACTTC.

This clone was observed a single time. The V gene is TRBV11-2, the J gene TRBJ2-7, with 7 bases lining up with TRBD1. This CDR3 is built from 15 residues. Germline CDR1 and CDR2: SGHAT and FQNNGV. Unmatched junction bases numbered 11, after V lost 6 bases and J lost 3 bases. The chain's CDR3 is CASSHHGTEGYEQYF. The DNA of the CDR3 is TGTGCCAGCAGTCATCACGGGACAGAGGGCTACGAGCAGTACTTC.

V and J are TRBV7-6 and TRBJ1-4; 7 bases line up with TRBD1. V was clipped by 11 bases and J by 4 bases; unmatched bases: 7. Germline V gene sequence: CDR1 SGHVS, CDR2 FNYEAQ. This CDR3 region has 13 residues. CDR3 sequence (DNA): TGTGCCGTGGGGGGACAGCATAATGAAAAACTGTTTTTT. Encoded protein: CAVGGQHNEKLFF.

The gene calls are TRBV27 and TRBJ2-1, with a weak D call TRBD1 (5 bases). V lost 4 bases, J lost 12 bases, and 13 bases lay in between. This CDR3 is 12 amino acids long. Germline CDR1 MNHEY, CDR2 SMNVEV (reference sequence). This chain's CDR3 is CASSSTGYGQFF. The CDR3 DNA reads TGTGCCAGCAGTTCTACAGGCTACGGGCAGTTCTTC.

The chain has TRBV6-5 and TRBJ2-5; the D is unclear. Trimming removed 2 bases at V and 1 base at J, with 5 bases between. The CDR3 consists of 13 residues. Germline assignment: CDR1 MNHEY and CDR2 SVGAGI. The CDR3 DNA is TGTGCCAGCAGTTACCAGATCCAAGAGACCCAGTACTTC. This translates into CASSYQIQETQYF.

The chain combines TRBV9 with TRBJ2-5; 8 bases map to TRBD1. Unmatched junction bases numbered 18, after V lost 0 bases and J lost 5 bases. Per the germline V gene, CDR1 is SGDLS and CDR2 is YYNGEE. The CDR3 length is 19 residues. This CDR3 is CASSVGGGHRTGLDETQYF. CDR3 bases: TGTGCCAGCAGCGTAGGAGGGGGGCACCGGACAGGGCTAGATGAGACCCAGTACTTC.

The chain is built from TRBV5-6 and TRBJ1-2; D is uncertain. Germline loops: CDR1 SGHDT, CDR2 YYEEEE. This CDR3 is built from 15 residues. Trimming shortened V by 0 bases and J by 2 bases, and 11 bases separated the two germline ends. The CDR3 nucleotides read TGTGCCAGCAGCTTGGTACAGTGGGTAAACTATGGCTACACCTTC. It specifies CASSLVQWVNYGYTF.

The CDR3 region has the DNA TGTGCCAGCACTCCACTAGCGGGGGGAGATACGCAGTATTTT. Its protein product is CASTPLAGGDTQYF. This chain connects TRBV2 to TRBJ2-3, with 12 bases identical to TRBD2. The germline V gene has CDR1 SNHLY and CDR2 FYNNEI. This CDR3 has 14 amino acids. V was clipped by 7 bases and J by 5 bases; unmatched bases: 4.

Here the CDR3 DNA reads TGTGCCAGCAGCCAACCGGGACAGGCGTCTGGAAACACCATATATTTT. It codes for CASSQPGQASGNTIYF. The chain uses TRBV4-2 and TRBJ1-3, with 8 bases identical to TRBD1. The length of the CDR3 is 16 residues. V lost 2 bases to trimming and J lost 1 base; unmatched junction nucleotides: 4. Germline assignment: CDR1 LGHNA and CDR2 YNFKEQ.

This chain connects TRBV7-9 to TRBJ2-7; 13 nucleotides agree with TRBD2. The V segment lost 5 bases and the J segment 11 bases; nucleotides outside the gene matches: 9. The germline V gene has CDR1 SEHNR and CDR2 FQNEAQ (reference sequence). The CDR3 runs to 14 residues. The CDR3 DNA reads as TGTGCCAGCAGCACCGGACTAGCGGGGGCCCTCGAGTACTTC. It is translated as CASSTGLAGALEYF.

V usage is TRBV7-3 and J usage is TRBJ1-2; the match to TRBD1 covers 11 bases. CDR1 is SGHTA, CDR2 FQGTGA, per germline. There are 13 residues in the CDR3. J was trimmed by 7 bases and V by 5 bases; bases with no gene match: 3. This CDR3 is CASSAGQGGGYTF. CDR3 coding DNA: TGTGCCAGCAGCGCGGGACAGGGGGGTGGCTACACCTTC. Filled out from reference TRBV7-3 and TRBJ1-2, the complete variable domain reads GAGVSQTPSNKVTEKGKYVELRCDPISGHTALYWYRQSLGQGPEFLIYFQGTGAADDSGLPNDRFFAVRPEGSVSTLKIQRTERGDSAVYLCASSAGQGGGYTFGSGTRLTVV.

This rearrangement joins TRBV2 to TRBJ1-1; D gene unclear. There are 13 residues in the CDR3. The V and J ends lost 3 bases and 3 bases respectively, with 8 bases between them. Per the germline V gene, CDR1 is SNHLY and CDR2 is FYNNEI. The CDR3, as DNA: TGTGCCAGCAGTGATAGAGGGTACACTGAAGCTTTCTTT. It yields the protein CASSDRGYTEAFF.

The V gene is TRBV7-9, the J gene TRBJ2-1; TRBD2 aligns across 11 bases. The length of the CDR3 is 14 residues. J gave up 9 bases and V 1 base, and 2 bases lay outside the gene matches. Germline V gene lookup returns CDR1 SEHNR and CDR2 FQNEAQ (reference sequence). CDR3 nucleotides: TGTGCCAGCAGCTTAGACGGGACTAGCGGTGAGCAGTTCTTC. Translation: CASSLDGTSGEQFF.

The chain combines TRBV6-5 with TRBJ2-1; 8 bases are a match to TRBD1. With V trimmed by 7 bases and J by 5 bases, 7 bases remained unmatched. In germline, CDR1 is MNHEY, CDR2 SVGAGI. This CDR3 is 14 amino acids long. The CDR3 is CASNRQGRNNEQFF. The CDR3 nucleotides read TGTGCCAGCAATAGACAGGGGAGGAACAATGAGCAGTTCTTC.

The chain carries TRBV4-1 and TRBJ1-6; 10 bases line up with TRBD1. This CDR3 region has 14 residues. The germline CDR1 and CDR2 sequences are MGHRA and YSYEKL. V shed 1 base, J shed 15 bases, and the junction held 6 bases outside the gene matches. The CDR3 nucleotides read TGCGCCAGCAGCCAAGCGACCGGGACAGGGGACCTCCACTTT. This encodes CASSQATGTGDLHF.

V gene TRBV2 combines with J gene TRBJ1-1, with 9 nucleotides matching TRBD1. The junction had 9 bases not matched to a gene; V was cut back by 1 base and J by 3 bases. CDR1 is SNHLY and CDR2 is FYNNEI in the germline V gene. The CDR3 spans 17 residues. CDR3 loop: CASSEEKNRGRDTEAFF. CDR3 in DNA: TGTGCCAGCAGTGAAGAGAAAAACAGGGGGCGCGACACTGAAGCTTTCTTT.